Listed below are T cell receptor beta chains from one sample, sequenced in a study of T cell clones after liver transplantation. Profiled with immunoSEQ multiplex PCR; TCRdb holds only in-frame clones, not every one. The table records 90,000 to 120,000 clones, around 86% of them present only once. Sequenced material: CD4+ T cells from blood, taken before liver transplant. These TCRs come from a human donor who received a liver transplant. CDR3s include the opening cysteine and the closing phenylalanine or tryptophan. Each record gives: CDR3 protein, CDR3 DNA, V gene, clone size, D gene, J gene. A D gene is named only where the DNA matches it firmly. Clone size, where shown, is once, few, many, or a class for clones that have expanded.

CDR3: CASSTTGSNQPQHF
DNA: TGTGCCAGCAGTACCACCGGTAGCAATCAGCCCCAGCATTTT
V: TRBV6-5
size: NA
D: NA
J: TRBJ1-5

CDR3: CAWKRQGLYEQYF
DNA: TGTGCCTGGAAGCGGCAGGGGTTATACGAGCAGTACTTC
V: TRBV30
size: NA
D: NA
J: TRBJ2-7

CDR3: CASSPDGNNQPQHF
DNA: TGCGCCAGCAGTCCGGACGGAAACAATCAGCCCCAGCATTTT
V: TRBV10-1
size: NA
D: NA
J: TRBJ1-5

CDR3: CASSNGTTNTGELFF
DNA: TGTGCCAGCAGCAACGGGACAACGAACACCGGGGAGCTGTTTTTT
V: TRBV5-4
size: NA
D: NA
J: TRBJ2-2

CDR3: CASSLPPAARATGELFF
DNA: TGTGCCAGCAGTTTACCCCCAGCGGCGAGGGCTACCGGGGAGCTGTTTTTT
V: TRBV27
size: NA
D: NA
J: TRBJ2-2

CDR3: CASSSTGGRYYGYTF
DNA: TGTGCCAGCAGTTCAACAGGGGGCCGATACTATGGCTACACCTTC
V: TRBV27
size: few
D: TRBD1
J: TRBJ1-2

CDR3: CASHRGMPSEQYF
DNA: TGTGCCAGCCACAGGGGTATGCCTTCTGAGCAGTACTTC
V: TRBV28
size: NA
D: TRBD1
J: TRBJ2-7

CDR3: CASSLETGRNQPQHF
DNA: TGCGCCAGCAGCTTGGAGACAGGGAGGAATCAGCCCCAGCATTTT
V: TRBV5-1
size: NA
D: TRBD1
J: TRBJ1-5

CDR3: CASSASTDRPEAFF
DNA: TGTGCCAGCAGCGCCTCCACCGACAGGCCTGAAGCTTTCTTT
V: TRBV9
size: NA
D: NA
J: TRBJ1-1

CDR3: CASSSLSEINNQPQHF
DNA: TGTGCCAGCAGCTCCCTCAGTGAGATAAATAATCAGCCCCAGCATTTT
V: TRBV7-8
size: few
D: NA
J: TRBJ1-5

CDR3: CASSNRDRVADTQYF
DNA: TGTGCCAGTAGTAACCGGGACAGGGTTGCGGATACGCAGTATTTT
V: TRBV19
size: NA
D: TRBD1
J: TRBJ2-3

CDR3: CASSLRSRAGRLKLFF
DNA: TGTGCCAGCAGTTTAAGATCGAGGGCAGGGAGGCTAAAACTGTTTTTT
V: TRBV28
size: NA
D: NA
J: TRBJ1-4

CDR3: CASTGTLNTEAFF
DNA: TGTGCCAGCACCGGGACACTGAACACTGAAGCTTTCTTT
V: TRBV2
size: NA
D: NA
J: TRBJ1-1

CDR3: CASRRGVGQGFNQPQHF
DNA: TGTGCCAGCAGACGAGGGGTGGGACAGGGCTTCAATCAGCCCCAGCATTTT
V: TRBV27
size: NA
D: TRBD1
J: TRBJ1-5

CDR3: CASSGKRGQIVDTQYF
DNA: TGTGCCAGCAGCGGAAAGCGGGGGCAAATCGTAGATACGCAGTATTTT
V: TRBV9
size: NA
D: TRBD2
J: TRBJ2-3

CDR3: CASSFDYYGYTF
DNA: TGTGCCAGCAGCTTCGACTACTATGGCTACACCTTC
V: TRBV5-4
size: NA
D: NA
J: TRBJ1-2

CDR3: CASSRLAAKNIQYF
DNA: TGTGCCAGCAGCCGACTAGCGGCCAAAAACATTCAGTACTTC
V: TRBV14
size: NA
D: TRBD2
J: TRBJ2-4

CDR3: CATSGQRNQPQHF
DNA: TGTGCCACCAGCGGACAGCGCAATCAGCCCCAGCATTTT
V: TRBV15
size: once
D: NA
J: TRBJ1-5

CDR3: CATNNRGQETQYF
DNA: TGCGCCACCAATAACAGGGGGCAAGAGACCCAGTACTTC
V: TRBV10-2
size: NA
D: TRBD1
J: TRBJ2-5

CDR3: CASRRLAGGPSTDTQYF
DNA: TGTGCCAGCAGAAGACTAGCGGGGGGGCCTAGCACAGATACGCAGTATTTT
V: TRBV2
size: NA
D: TRBD2
J: TRBJ2-3

CDR3: CSARGVRDMYF
DNA: TGCAGTGCTAGGGGGGTTCGGGACATGTACTTC
V: TRBV20-1
size: once
D: NA
J: TRBJ2-7

CDR3: CASSPEAMTEQFF
DNA: TGTGCCAGCTCCCCCGAGGCGATGACTGAGCAGTTCTTC
V: TRBV18
size: NA
D: NA
J: TRBJ2-1

CDR3: CASSPGLGGGTVNQPQHF
DNA: TGTGCCAGCTCACCAGGGTTAGGTGGTGGAACAGTCAATCAGCCCCAGCATTTT
V: TRBV18
size: once
D: NA
J: TRBJ1-5

CDR3: CASSFQDRSTEAFF
DNA: TGTGCCAGCAGCTTCCAGGACAGGAGCACTGAAGCTTTCTTT
V: TRBV7-2
size: few
D: TRBD1
J: TRBJ1-1

CDR3: CASSSSTNPNEKLFF
DNA: TGTGCCAGCAGCTCTTCCACCAACCCCAATGAAAAACTGTTTTTT
V: TRBV7-8
size: NA
D: NA
J: TRBJ1-4

CDR3: CASRGETRGRSYSEVLGHGYTF
DNA: TGTGCCAGTAGAGGGGAAACCCGGGGACGTAGCTACTCTGAGGTCTTGGGGCATGGCTACACCTTC
V: TRBV19
size: few
D: NA
J: TRBJ1-2

CDR3: CASSYVTGTFEAFF
DNA: TGTGCCAGTAGTTACGTCACAGGGACCTTTGAAGCTTTCTTT
V: TRBV19
size: NA
D: NA
J: TRBJ1-1

CDR3: CASSFSGKANEKLFF
DNA: TGCGCCAGCAGCTTCTCAGGGAAAGCTAATGAAAAACTGTTTTTT
V: TRBV5-1
size: NA
D: NA
J: TRBJ1-4

CDR3: CASSDDRGAYNEQFF
DNA: TGTGCCAGCAGTGACGACAGGGGAGCCTACAATGAGCAGTTCTTC
V: TRBV2
size: NA
D: TRBD1
J: TRBJ2-1

CDR3: CASHPRGARGYTF
DNA: TGTGCCAGCCATCCTCGCGGGGCGCGGGGCTACACCTTC
V: TRBV27
size: once
D: NA
J: TRBJ1-2

CDR3: CASRRQGREGYTF
DNA: TGTGCCAGCAGGCGACAGGGAAGGGAAGGCTACACCTTC
V: TRBV28
size: NA
D: TRBD1
J: TRBJ1-2

CDR3: CASRQSQNQPQHF
DNA: TGTGCCAGCAGACAGTCTCAGAATCAGCCCCAGCATTTT
V: TRBV2
size: once
D: NA
J: TRBJ1-5

CDR3: CASSLGQVNTEAFF
DNA: TGTGCCAGCAGCTTGGGGCAGGTTAACACTGAAGCTTTCTTT
V: TRBV5-4
size: NA
D: NA
J: TRBJ1-1

CDR3: CSVVWGAGGPQQYF
DNA: TGCAGCGTTGTGTGGGGAGCGGGGGGGCCCCAGCAGTACTTC
V: TRBV29-1
size: NA
D: TRBD2
J: TRBJ2-7

CDR3: CAISEPGTGGREKLFF
DNA: TGTGCCATCAGTGAGCCAGGGACAGGGGGACGGGAAAAACTGTTTTTT
V: TRBV10-3
size: few
D: TRBD1
J: TRBJ1-4

CDR3: CASSLESTGRYGYTF
DNA: TGCGCCAGCAGCTTGGAATCTACAGGCCGCTATGGCTACACCTTC
V: TRBV5-1
size: few
D: NA
J: TRBJ1-2

CDR3: CASSDSSGKINYEQYF
DNA: TGTGCCAGCAGTGACTCTAGCGGCAAGATTAACTACGAGCAGTACTTC
V: TRBV2
size: NA
D: TRBD2
J: TRBJ2-7

CDR3: CASTEREVAYEQYF
DNA: TGTGCCAGCACGGAGCGGGAGGTAGCCTACGAGCAGTACTTC
V: TRBV18
size: NA
D: TRBD2
J: TRBJ2-7

CDR3: CASSQDWTGGHEKLFF
DNA: TGCGCCAGCAGCCAAGACTGGACAGGGGGTCATGAAAAACTGTTTTTT
V: TRBV4-3
size: NA
D: TRBD1
J: TRBJ1-4

CDR3: CATSKGEQPQHF
DNA: TGTGCCACCTCCAAGGGTGAGCAGCCCCAGCATTTT
V: TRBV10-3
size: NA
D: NA
J: TRBJ1-5

CDR3: CASSSARGGRGEQYF
DNA: TGTGCCAGCAGCTCCGCCCGGGGGGGTCGGGGCGAGCAGTACTTC
V: TRBV9
size: NA
D: TRBD2
J: TRBJ2-7

CDR3: CASSLAGTGNTDTQYF
DNA: TGTGCCAGTAGTCTTGCCGGGACAGGGAACACAGATACGCAGTATTTT
V: TRBV19
size: NA
D: TRBD1
J: TRBJ2-3

CDR3: CASRGVYGYTF
DNA: TGTGCCAGCAGGGGGGTCTATGGCTACACCTTC
V: TRBV6-5
size: NA
D: NA
J: TRBJ1-2

CDR3: CASSNQVGKLFF
DNA: TGTGCCAGCAGCAACCAGGTCGGAAAACTGTTTTTT
V: TRBV7-6
size: NA
D: NA
J: TRBJ1-4

CDR3: CASSQDLGGVRNQPQHF
DNA: TGTGCCAGCAGCCAAGATCTAGGGGGCGTTAGGAACCAGCCCCAGCATTTT
V: TRBV4-2
size: NA
D: TRBD1
J: TRBJ1-5

CDR3: CASSHSGGSQQFF
DNA: TGTGCCAGCAGCCATAGCGGGGGATCTCAGCAGTTCTTC
V: TRBV14
size: NA
D: TRBD2
J: TRBJ2-1

CDR3: CASSAAGARLYEQYF
DNA: TGCGCCAGCAGCGCAGCGGGTGCCCGCCTCTACGAGCAGTACTTC
V: TRBV5-1
size: NA
D: NA
J: TRBJ2-7

CDR3: CASSLGSAGGGGNIQYF
DNA: TGTGCCAGCAGTTTGGGTTCTGCAGGGGGAGGGGGAAACATTCAGTACTTC
V: TRBV27
size: NA
D: NA
J: TRBJ2-4

CDR3: CASSEVPQGGYTF
DNA: TGCGCCAGCAGCGAAGTGCCTCAAGGAGGCTACACCTTC
V: TRBV10-1
size: NA
D: NA
J: TRBJ1-2

CDR3: CAWSVLGRKTGELSF
DNA: TGTGCCTGGAGTGTACTGGGAAGGAAGACCGGGGAGCTGTCTTTT
V: TRBV30
size: NA
D: NA
J: TRBJ2-2

CDR3: CASRSATHSPLHF
DNA: TGTGCCAGCCGGTCCGCTACCCATTCACCCCTCCACTTT
V: TRBV6-5
size: NA
D: NA
J: TRBJ1-6

CDR3: CASSLSGPGRSTDTQYF
DNA: TGTGCCAGCAGTTTAAGTGGTCCGGGGAGGAGCACAGATACGCAGTATTTT
V: TRBV28
size: NA
D: NA
J: TRBJ2-3

CDR3: CASINSPGQNNEQFF
DNA: TGTGCCAGCATCAATTCACCGGGACAGAACAATGAGCAGTTCTTC
V: TRBV27
size: NA
D: TRBD1
J: TRBJ2-1

CDR3: CASSIQMNTEAFF
DNA: TGTGCCAGCAGTATACAAATGAACACTGAAGCTTTCTTT
V: TRBV6-5
size: NA
D: NA
J: TRBJ1-1

CDR3: CASSLATGGYGYTF
DNA: TGTGCCAGCAGCTTAGCGACAGGGGGCTATGGCTACACCTTC
V: TRBV7-2
size: NA
D: TRBD1
J: TRBJ1-2

CDR3: CASSLESRGLSGNTIYF
DNA: TGTGCCAGCAGTTTAGAATCCAGGGGGTTATCTGGAAACACCATATATTTT
V: TRBV27
size: few
D: TRBD1
J: TRBJ1-3

CDR3: CASIRQGAGAEAFF
DNA: TGCGCCAGCATAAGACAGGGGGCCGGGGCTGAAGCTTTCTTT
V: TRBV10-2
size: NA
D: TRBD1
J: TRBJ1-1